A selection of T cell receptor beta chains follows, all from one sample in a study of human T cells and chemical hapten exposure. TCRdb fed the RACE reads into MiXCR, producing one record per CDR3 protein. The table includes tens of thousands of distinct CDR3 sequences, 10% to 13% detected once. The input for sequencing was whole blood, taken in connection with sensitization to the hapten diphenylcyclopropenone (DPC). Source of these receptors: a man over 45 with alopecia areata. Some clones in this sample may be carry-over from other donors' samples. Both conserved end residues are part of each CDR3. The D gene is left open where the match is weak. Size is omitted from some rows. Given values are once, few, many or a class for expanded clones.

d_gene: TRBD2; j_gene: TRBJ2-1; v_gene: TRBV7-2; abundance: many; CDR3aa: CASSPVGLAGAYNEQFF; CDR3nt: TGTGCCAGCAGCCCAGTGGGACTAGCGGGAGCTTACAATGAGCAGTTCTTC
d_gene: .; j_gene: TRBJ2-3; v_gene: TRBV2; abundance: .; CDR3aa: CASSRQASTDTQYF; CDR3nt: TGTGCCAGCAGTCGACAGGCTAGCACAGATACGCAGTATTTT
d_gene: .; j_gene: TRBJ2-2; v_gene: TRBV20-1; abundance: .; CDR3aa: CSAREGNTGELFF; CDR3nt: TGCAGTGCTAGAGAGGGAAACACCGGGGAGCTGTTTTTT
d_gene: .; j_gene: TRBJ2-6; v_gene: TRBV4-1; abundance: .; CDR3aa: CASSQDWGGSGANVLTF; CDR3nt: TGCGCCAGCAGCCAAGATTGGGGTGGATCTGGGGCCAACGTCCTGACTTTC
d_gene: TRBD1; j_gene: TRBJ1-2; v_gene: TRBV12-3/TRBV12-4; abundance: many; CDR3aa: CASSSDRARANYGYTF; CDR3nt: TGTGCCAGCAGTTCCGACAGGGCCCGAGCTAACTATGGCTACACCTTC
d_gene: .; j_gene: TRBJ1-5; v_gene: TRBV2; abundance: .; CDR3aa: CASTLEEVQPQHF; CDR3nt: TGTGCCAGCACCCTGGAGGAGGTTCAGCCCCAGCATTTT
d_gene: .; j_gene: TRBJ1-1; v_gene: TRBV15; abundance: many; CDR3aa: CATSRDQGGNSEAFF; CDR3nt: TGTGCCACCAGCAGAGATCAGGGAGGGAATAGTGAAGCTTTCTTT
d_gene: TRBD1; j_gene: TRBJ2-1; v_gene: TRBV11-2; abundance: many; CDR3aa: CASSRGGMNDNEQFF; CDR3nt: TGTGCCAGCAGCCGAGGGGGCATGAACGACAATGAGCAGTTCTTC
d_gene: .; j_gene: TRBJ2-7; v_gene: TRBV7-2; abundance: .; CDR3aa: CASSSRRAYEQYF; CDR3nt: TGTGCCAGCAGCTCCCGGAGGGCCTACGAGCAGTACTTC
d_gene: TRBD2; j_gene: TRBJ2-3; v_gene: TRBV28; abundance: .; CDR3aa: CASKTSGRGWTDTQYF; CDR3nt: TGTGCCAGCAAGACTAGCGGGAGAGGATGGACAGATACGCAGTATTTT
d_gene: TRBD2; j_gene: TRBJ2-7; v_gene: TRBV18; abundance: many; CDR3aa: CASSPQTSGRAYEQYF; CDR3nt: TGTGCCAGCTCACCTCAGACTAGCGGGAGGGCCTACGAGCAGTACTTC
d_gene: TRBD2; j_gene: TRBJ2-1; v_gene: TRBV6-4; abundance: many; CDR3aa: CASSSGLAGFEQFF; CDR3nt: TGTGCCAGCAGCTCAGGACTAGCGGGGTTTGAGCAGTTCTTC
d_gene: .; j_gene: TRBJ2-1; v_gene: TRBV3-1; abundance: many; CDR3aa: CASSPDGPVDEQFF; CDR3nt: TGTGCCAGCAGCCCCGACGGCCCGGTCGATGAGCAGTTCTTC
d_gene: TRBD1; j_gene: TRBJ1-6; v_gene: TRBV28; abundance: .; CDR3aa: CASSKPGQGYSPLHF; CDR3nt: TGTGCCAGCAGTAAACCGGGACAGGGTTATTCACCCCTCCACTTT
d_gene: TRBD1; j_gene: TRBJ1-2; v_gene: TRBV12-3/TRBV12-4; abundance: many; CDR3aa: CASSPSTGVEGYTF; CDR3nt: TGTGCCAGCAGCCCTTCGACAGGGGTTGAGGGCTACACCTTC
d_gene: TRBD1; j_gene: TRBJ2-2; v_gene: TRBV4-3; abundance: .; CDR3aa: CASNMRQGNTGELFF; CDR3nt: TGCGCCAGCAACATGAGACAGGGAAACACCGGGGAGCTGTTTTTT
d_gene: .; j_gene: TRBJ1-5; v_gene: TRBV28; abundance: many; CDR3aa: CASSLGTIPNQPQHF; CDR3nt: TGTGCCAGCAGTTTGGGGACTATTCCAAATCAGCCCCAGCATTTT
d_gene: .; j_gene: TRBJ1-2; v_gene: TRBV20-1; abundance: .; CDR3aa: CRATREDSYGYTF; CDR3nt: TGCAGGGCAACGAGGGAAGACTCCTATGGCTACACCTTC
d_gene: .; j_gene: TRBJ1-2; v_gene: TRBV10-3; abundance: few; CDR3aa: CAISESDSPNYGYTF; CDR3nt: TGTGCCATCAGTGAGTCGGACAGCCCTAACTATGGCTACACCTTC
d_gene: TRBD2; j_gene: TRBJ2-5; v_gene: TRBV7-8; abundance: few; CDR3aa: CASSDKSGLPTGAQYF; CDR3nt: TGTGCCAGCAGCGATAAATCGGGACTACCCACGGGGGCCCAGTACTTC
d_gene: .; j_gene: TRBJ2-5; v_gene: TRBV7-9; abundance: many; CDR3aa: CASSLAGGQETQYF; CDR3nt: TGTGCCAGCAGCTTAGCGGGAGGACAAGAGACCCAGTACTTC
d_gene: TRBD1; j_gene: TRBJ2-3; v_gene: TRBV7-2; abundance: many; CDR3aa: CASSLAAGQGQDTQYF; CDR3nt: TGTGCCAGCAGCTTAGCGGCAGGACAGGGGCAAGATACGCAGTATTTT
d_gene: .; j_gene: TRBJ2-7; v_gene: TRBV7-2; abundance: many; CDR3aa: CATGSSGSSSYEQYF; CDR3nt: TGTGCTACCGGTTCATCGGGGAGTAGCTCCTACGAGCAGTACTTC
d_gene: TRBD2; j_gene: TRBJ2-3; v_gene: TRBV24-1; abundance: .; CDR3aa: CATSDLSGSGTDTQYF; CDR3nt: TGTGCCACCAGTGACCTTAGCGGGAGTGGTACAGATACGCAGTATTTT
d_gene: TRBD1; j_gene: TRBJ2-1; v_gene: TRBV28; abundance: many; CDR3aa: CASSLLLDRDRGYSYNEQFF; CDR3nt: TGTGCCAGCAGTTTGCTACTCGACCGGGACAGGGGGTACTCCTACAATGAGCAGTTCTTC
d_gene: TRBD1; j_gene: TRBJ1-2; v_gene: TRBV12-3/TRBV12-4; abundance: many; CDR3aa: CAGTPGQNYGYTF; CDR3nt: TGTGCCGGAACACCGGGACAGAACTATGGCTACACCTTC
d_gene: TRBD1; j_gene: TRBJ1-4; v_gene: TRBV6-5; abundance: many; CDR3aa: CASSLSDRGQRKLFF; CDR3nt: TGTGCCAGCAGTTTATCGGACAGGGGTCAAAGAAAACTGTTTTTT
d_gene: .; j_gene: TRBJ2-3; v_gene: TRBV20-1; abundance: many; CDR3aa: CSAGGEGDTQYF; CDR3nt: TGCAGTGCTGGGGGTGAGGGAGATACGCAGTATTTT
d_gene: TRBD2; j_gene: TRBJ2-2; v_gene: TRBV7-8; abundance: few; CDR3aa: CASTRGVGLVRGELFF; CDR3nt: TGTGCCAGCACCCGGGGGGTGGGACTAGTTCGCGGGGAGCTGTTTTTT
d_gene: TRBD2; j_gene: TRBJ2-1; v_gene: TRBV11-2; abundance: many; CDR3aa: CASSPYSAGDEQFF; CDR3nt: TGTGCCAGCAGCCCGTATTCAGCGGGGGATGAGCAGTTCTTC
d_gene: TRBD1; j_gene: TRBJ1-2; v_gene: TRBV16; abundance: many; CDR3aa: CASSQSLQGKRGYTF; CDR3nt: TGTGCCAGCAGCCAATCCTTACAGGGGAAGCGTGGCTACACCTTC
d_gene: TRBD1; j_gene: TRBJ2-7; v_gene: TRBV29-1; abundance: few; CDR3aa: CSVVRTGADEQYF; CDR3nt: TGCAGCGTCGTCCGGACAGGCGCCGACGAGCAGTACTTC
d_gene: .; j_gene: TRBJ2-7; v_gene: TRBV12-3/TRBV12-4; abundance: many; CDR3aa: CASSSLVEQYF; CDR3nt: TGTGCCAGCAGTTCGCTTGTGGAGCAGTACTTC
d_gene: .; j_gene: TRBJ2-7; v_gene: TRBV20-1; abundance: .; CDR3aa: CSARDEGRAYEQYF; CDR3nt: TGCAGTGCTAGAGATGAAGGGAGAGCCTACGAGCAGTACTTC
d_gene: .; j_gene: TRBJ2-5; v_gene: TRBV5-1; abundance: few; CDR3aa: CASSLGTELETQYF; CDR3nt: TGCGCCAGCAGCTTGGGGACCGAGTTGGAGACCCAGTACTTC
d_gene: .; j_gene: TRBJ1-2; v_gene: TRBV12-3/TRBV12-4; abundance: many; CDR3aa: CASSSSPSPRGYTF; CDR3nt: TGTGCCAGCAGTTCATCCCCGTCGCCGCGGGGCTACACCTTC
d_gene: .; j_gene: TRBJ2-3; v_gene: TRBV29-1; abundance: many; CDR3aa: CSGILGTDTQYF; CDR3nt: TGCAGCGGCATACTAGGCACAGATACGCAGTATTTT
d_gene: TRBD2; j_gene: TRBJ2-1; v_gene: TRBV11-1; abundance: .; CDR3aa: CASILGREGRNEQFF; CDR3nt: TGTGCCAGCATCCTAGGGCGGGAGGGCCGCAATGAGCAGTTCTTC
d_gene: .; j_gene: TRBJ2-3; v_gene: TRBV7-8; abundance: few; CDR3aa: CASSSSILADTQYF; CDR3nt: TGTGCCAGCAGCTCCAGCATCCTAGCAGATACGCAGTATTTT
d_gene: TRBD1; j_gene: TRBJ2-5; v_gene: TRBV9; abundance: few; CDR3aa: CASSVWGRGQGQETQYF; CDR3nt: TGTGCCAGCAGCGTATGGGGCCGGGGACAGGGGCAAGAGACCCAGTACTTC
d_gene: .; j_gene: TRBJ1-5; v_gene: TRBV20-1; abundance: few; CDR3aa: CSARNGAYSNQPQHF; CDR3nt: TGCAGTGCTAGAAATGGCGCATATAGCAATCAGCCCCAGCATTTT
d_gene: .; j_gene: TRBJ2-7; v_gene: TRBV5-1; abundance: many; CDR3aa: CASSLEYSQTYEQYF; CDR3nt: TGCGCCAGCAGCTTGGAGTACTCCCAGACCTACGAGCAGTACTTC
d_gene: .; j_gene: TRBJ2-7; v_gene: TRBV7-2; abundance: .; CDR3aa: CASSKQGRSVDEQYF; CDR3nt: TGTGCCAGCAGCAAACAGGGCCGGTCTGTGGACGAGCAGTACTTC
d_gene: .; j_gene: TRBJ2-7; v_gene: TRBV7-9; abundance: .; CDR3aa: CASSLVLGLSEQYF; CDR3nt: TGTGCCAGCAGCTTAGTACTCGGCCTCTCCGAGCAGTACTTC
d_gene: .; j_gene: TRBJ2-1; v_gene: TRBV6-5; abundance: .; CDR3aa: CASSQIGRDGEQFF; CDR3nt: TGTGCCAGCAGCCAAATTGGCCGTGACGGTGAGCAGTTCTTC
d_gene: TRBD2; j_gene: TRBJ2-7; v_gene: TRBV5-1; abundance: few; CDR3aa: CASSPGTSGSDEQYF; CDR3nt: TGCGCCAGCAGCCCGGGGACTAGCGGGAGCGACGAGCAGTACTTC
d_gene: .; j_gene: TRBJ1-1; v_gene: TRBV11-2; abundance: .; CDR3aa: CASSHYTEAFF; CDR3nt: TGTGCCAGCAGCCACTACACTGAAGCTTTCTTT
d_gene: .; j_gene: TRBJ1-1; v_gene: TRBV7-9; abundance: many; CDR3aa: CASSWWTDDTEAFF; CDR3nt: TGTGCCAGCAGCTGGTGGACAGATGACACTGAAGCTTTCTTT
d_gene: TRBD2; j_gene: TRBJ2-3; v_gene: TRBV20-1; abundance: many; CDR3aa: CSASGHGGGTPLSTDTQYF; CDR3nt: TGCAGTGCTAGCGGTCATGGCGGGGGGACCCCTTTGAGCACAGATACGCAGTATTTT
d_gene: TRBD2; j_gene: TRBJ2-7; v_gene: TRBV5-5; abundance: many; CDR3aa: CASSLIAGGPYEQYF; CDR3nt: TGTGCCAGCAGCCTAATAGCGGGAGGGCCGTACGAGCAGTACTTC
d_gene: TRBD1; j_gene: TRBJ1-1; v_gene: TRBV6-5; abundance: many; CDR3aa: CASSSGQGRSFYEAFF; CDR3nt: TGTGCCAGCAGTTCGGGACAGGGCAGATCATTTTATGAAGCTTTCTTT
d_gene: .; j_gene: TRBJ1-1; v_gene: TRBV7-9; abundance: few; CDR3aa: CASSPPRTGSNTEAFF; CDR3nt: TGTGCCAGCAGCCCACCCCGCACAGGTTCGAACACTGAAGCTTTCTTT
d_gene: TRBD1; j_gene: TRBJ1-5; v_gene: TRBV28; abundance: .; CDR3aa: CASSLSGQGNQPQHF; CDR3nt: TGTGCCAGCAGTTTAAGCGGACAGGGCAATCAGCCCCAGCATTTT
d_gene: .; j_gene: TRBJ2-5; v_gene: TRBV29-1; abundance: many; CDR3aa: CSVAQGFETQYF; CDR3nt: TGCAGCGTTGCTCAGGGGTTCGAGACCCAGTACTTC
d_gene: .; j_gene: TRBJ1-5; v_gene: TRBV6-5; abundance: .; CDR3aa: CASSYLRDQPQHF; CDR3nt: TGTGCCAGCAGTTACTTAAGGGATCAGCCCCAGCATTTT
d_gene: .; j_gene: TRBJ2-7; v_gene: TRBV29-1; abundance: many; CDR3aa: CSVEDPWIPYEQYF; CDR3nt: TGCAGCGTTGAAGATCCCTGGATACCCTACGAGCAGTACTTC
d_gene: .; j_gene: TRBJ2-1; v_gene: TRBV29-1; abundance: many; CDR3aa: CSVAGSNEQFF; CDR3nt: TGCAGCGTTGCAGGATCCAATGAGCAGTTCTTC
d_gene: .; j_gene: TRBJ2-7; v_gene: TRBV2; abundance: few; CDR3aa: CASSGGNYEQYF; CDR3nt: TGTGCCAGCAGTGGAGGGAACTACGAGCAGTACTTC
d_gene: .; j_gene: TRBJ2-1; v_gene: TRBV5-1; abundance: many; CDR3aa: CASSTSSYNEQFF; CDR3nt: TGCGCCAGCAGCACAAGCTCCTACAATGAGCAGTTCTTC